The rows below give T cell receptor beta chains drawn from one sample of a study of CD8 T cells in ankylosing spondylitis. TCRdb independently ran MiXCR on the 5' RACE reads; one entry per CDR3 protein. The repertoire holds over 600,000 distinct CDR3 sequences, with roughly 19% as singletons. The sequencing sample was made of blood, either unsorted or a sorted T cell fraction (not recorded which). These receptors came from a male donor with ankylosing spondylitis. Both conserved end residues are part of each CDR3. The order of the fields is J gene, clone size, D gene, V gene, CDR3 protein, CDR3 DNA. A D gene is named only where the DNA matches it firmly. Only part of the rows carry a size: once, few, many, or a class if the clone is expanded.

J gene: TRBJ1-1; clone size: .; D gene: TRBD1; V gene: TRBV5-4; CDR3 protein: CASSTYGTGYTEAFF; CDR3 DNA: TGTGCCAGCAGCACGTACGGGACAGGTTACACTGAAGCTTTCTTT
J gene: TRBJ1-2; clone size: .; D gene: TRBD1; V gene: TRBV12-3/TRBV12-4; CDR3 protein: CASSPMGQANYGYTF; CDR3 DNA: TGTGCCAGCAGTCCCATGGGACAGGCTAACTATGGCTACACCTTC
J gene: TRBJ2-1; clone size: .; D gene: .; V gene: TRBV7-3; CDR3 protein: CASSSMQGNEQFF; CDR3 DNA: TGTGCCAGCAGCTCGATGCAGGGGAATGAGCAGTTCTTC
J gene: TRBJ2-7; clone size: few; D gene: .; V gene: TRBV12-3/TRBV12-4; CDR3 protein: CASSLWVYEQYF; CDR3 DNA: TGTGCCAGCAGTTTATGGGTGTACGAGCAGTACTTC
J gene: TRBJ2-2; clone size: once; D gene: TRBD2; V gene: TRBV5-1; CDR3 protein: CASRLAVNTGELFF; CDR3 DNA: TGCGCCAGCAGACTAGCGGTGAACACCGGGGAGCTGTTTTTT
J gene: TRBJ1-1; clone size: .; D gene: .; V gene: TRBV12-3/TRBV12-4; CDR3 protein: CASSSFDGKGDEAFF; CDR3 DNA: TGTGCCAGCAGTTCCTTCGACGGGAAGGGGGATGAAGCTTTCTTT
J gene: TRBJ2-7; clone size: few; D gene: .; V gene: TRBV5-1; CDR3 protein: CASSLSPGAEQYF; CDR3 DNA: TGCGCCAGCAGCTTGAGTCCAGGAGCCGAGCAGTACTTC
J gene: TRBJ2-7; clone size: few; D gene: TRBD1; V gene: TRBV20-1; CDR3 protein: CSAKRDSLEQYF; CDR3 DNA: TGCAGTGCTAAACGGGACAGCCTTGAGCAGTACTTC
J gene: TRBJ2-7; clone size: few; D gene: TRBD2; V gene: TRBV3-1; CDR3 protein: CASSQVAGAYEQYF; CDR3 DNA: TGTGCCAGCAGCCAGGTAGCGGGAGCCTACGAGCAGTACTTC
J gene: TRBJ2-2; clone size: few; D gene: TRBD1; V gene: TRBV20-1; CDR3 protein: CSARVETGGPGELFF; CDR3 DNA: TGCAGTGCTAGAGTCGAGACAGGGGGCCCCGGGGAGCTGTTTTTT
J gene: TRBJ2-3; clone size: few; D gene: .; V gene: TRBV27; CDR3 protein: CASNGFQAADTQYF; CDR3 DNA: TGTGCCAGCAATGGTTTCCAGGCCGCAGATACGCAGTATTTT
J gene: TRBJ1-4; clone size: few; D gene: .; V gene: TRBV7-2; CDR3 protein: CASSPGWTNEKLFF; CDR3 DNA: TGTGCCAGCAGCCCGGGGTGGACTAATGAAAAACTGTTTTTT
J gene: TRBJ2-1; clone size: few; D gene: .; V gene: TRBV6-2/TRBV6-3; CDR3 protein: CASSYRQVSYNEQFF; CDR3 DNA: TGTGCCAGCAGTTACCGACAGGTCTCCTACAATGAGCAGTTCTTC
J gene: TRBJ1-2; clone size: .; D gene: TRBD1; V gene: TRBV4-1; CDR3 protein: CASSQTGALYGYTF; CDR3 DNA: TGCGCCAGCAGCCAAACAGGGGCGTTATATGGCTACACCTTC
J gene: TRBJ1-3; clone size: few; D gene: TRBD1; V gene: TRBV5-5; CDR3 protein: CASSSTGSSGNTIYF; CDR3 DNA: TGTGCCAGCAGCTCGACAGGGAGCTCTGGAAACACCATATATTTT
J gene: TRBJ1-3; clone size: few; D gene: TRBD1; V gene: TRBV7-2; CDR3 protein: CASSLFDRGGIYF; CDR3 DNA: TGTGCCAGCAGCTTATTCGACAGGGGGGGCATATATTTT
J gene: TRBJ1-3; clone size: .; D gene: .; V gene: TRBV12-3/TRBV12-4; CDR3 protein: CASSLRVSGNTIYF; CDR3 DNA: TGTGCCAGCAGTTTACGGGTTAGTGGGAACACCATATATTTT